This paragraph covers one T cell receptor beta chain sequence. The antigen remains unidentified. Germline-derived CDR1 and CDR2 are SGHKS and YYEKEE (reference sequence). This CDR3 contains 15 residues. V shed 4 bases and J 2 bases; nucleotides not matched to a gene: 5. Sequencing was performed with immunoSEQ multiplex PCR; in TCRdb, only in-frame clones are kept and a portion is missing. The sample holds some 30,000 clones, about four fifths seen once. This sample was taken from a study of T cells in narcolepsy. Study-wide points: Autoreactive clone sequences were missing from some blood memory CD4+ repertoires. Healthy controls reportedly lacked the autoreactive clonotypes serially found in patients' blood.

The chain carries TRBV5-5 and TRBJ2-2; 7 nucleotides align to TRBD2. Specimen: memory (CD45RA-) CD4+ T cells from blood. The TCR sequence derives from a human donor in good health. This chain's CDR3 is CASSLGGGNTGELFF. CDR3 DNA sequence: TGTGCCAGCAGCCTAGGCGGGGGTAACACCGGGGAGCTGTTTTTT.